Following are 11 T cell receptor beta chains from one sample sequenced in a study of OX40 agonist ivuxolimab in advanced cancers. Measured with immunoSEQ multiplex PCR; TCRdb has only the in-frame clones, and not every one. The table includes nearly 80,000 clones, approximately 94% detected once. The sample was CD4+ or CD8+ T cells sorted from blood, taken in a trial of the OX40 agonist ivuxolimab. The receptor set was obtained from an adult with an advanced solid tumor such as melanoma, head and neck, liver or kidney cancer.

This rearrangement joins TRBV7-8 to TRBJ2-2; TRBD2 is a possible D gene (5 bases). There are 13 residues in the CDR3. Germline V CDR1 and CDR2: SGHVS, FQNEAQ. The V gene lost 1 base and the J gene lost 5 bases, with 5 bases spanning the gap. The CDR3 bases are TGTGCCAGCAGCTTAGGAGGGACCGGGGAGCTGTTTTTT. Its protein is CASSLGGTGELFF.

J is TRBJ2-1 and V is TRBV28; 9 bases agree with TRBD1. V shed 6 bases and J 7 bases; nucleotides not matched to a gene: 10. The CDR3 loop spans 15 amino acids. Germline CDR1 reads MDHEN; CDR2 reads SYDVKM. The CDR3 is CASSPILQGANEQFF. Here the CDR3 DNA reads TGTGCCAGCAGCCCAATCCTACAGGGGGCAAATGAGCAGTTCTTC. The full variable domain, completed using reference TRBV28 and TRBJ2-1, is DVKVTQSSRYLVKRTGEKVFLECVQDMDHENMFWYRQDPGLGLRLIYFSYDVKMKEKGDIPEGYSVSREKKERFSLILESASTNQTSMYLCASSPILQGANEQFFGPGTRLTVL.

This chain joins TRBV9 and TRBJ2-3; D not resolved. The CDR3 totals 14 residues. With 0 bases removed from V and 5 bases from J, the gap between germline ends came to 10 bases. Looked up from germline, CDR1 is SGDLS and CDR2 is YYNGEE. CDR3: CASSVGSGEDTQYF. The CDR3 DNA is TGTGCCAGCAGCGTAGGTTCGGGTGAAGATACGCAGTATTTT.

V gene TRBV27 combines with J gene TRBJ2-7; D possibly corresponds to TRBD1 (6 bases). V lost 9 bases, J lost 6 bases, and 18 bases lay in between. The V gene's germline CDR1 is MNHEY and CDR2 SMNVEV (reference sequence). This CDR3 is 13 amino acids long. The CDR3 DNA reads TGTGCCAGTTCAGTGGGGGCCGGCGGCGAGCAGTACTTC. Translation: CASSVGAGGEQYF.

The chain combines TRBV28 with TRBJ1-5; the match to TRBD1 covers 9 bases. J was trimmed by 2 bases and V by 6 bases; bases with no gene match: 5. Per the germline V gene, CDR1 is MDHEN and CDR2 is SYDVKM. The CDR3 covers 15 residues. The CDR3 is CASRQRQGGNQPQHF. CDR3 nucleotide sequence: TGTGCCAGCAGACAACGACAGGGGGGCAATCAGCCCCAGCATTTT. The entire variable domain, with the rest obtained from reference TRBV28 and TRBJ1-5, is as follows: DVKVTQSSRYLVKRTGEKVFLECVQDMDHENMFWYRQDPGLGLRLIYFSYDVKMKEKGDIPEGYSVSREKKERFSLILESASTNQTSMYLCASRQRQGGNQPQHFGDGTRLSIL.

DNA for the CDR3: TGCAGCGTTGAGGGGCGGGCCGGGGGGGAGCTGTTTTTT. Translated, it gives CSVEGRAGGELFF. The V and J genes are TRBV29-1 and TRBJ2-2; D is possibly TRBD1 or TRBD2 (5 bases each). The CDR3 is 13 residues long. CDR1 is SQVTM and CDR2 is ANQGSEA in the germline V gene. Trimming pared 3 bases from V and 8 bases from J, leaving 13 bases between.

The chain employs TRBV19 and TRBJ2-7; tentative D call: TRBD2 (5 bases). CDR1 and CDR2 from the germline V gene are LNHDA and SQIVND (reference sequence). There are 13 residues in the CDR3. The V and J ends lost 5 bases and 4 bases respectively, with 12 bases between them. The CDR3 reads CASSSSGPYEQYF. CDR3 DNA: TGTGCCAGTAGTTCGAGCGGACCTTACGAGCAGTACTTC.

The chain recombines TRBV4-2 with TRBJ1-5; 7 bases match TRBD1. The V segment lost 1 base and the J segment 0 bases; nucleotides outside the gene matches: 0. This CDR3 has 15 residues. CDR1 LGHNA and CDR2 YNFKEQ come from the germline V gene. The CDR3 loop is CASSQGQGSNQPQHF. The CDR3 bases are TGTGCCAGCAGCCAAGGACAGGGTAGCAATCAGCCCCAGCATTTT.

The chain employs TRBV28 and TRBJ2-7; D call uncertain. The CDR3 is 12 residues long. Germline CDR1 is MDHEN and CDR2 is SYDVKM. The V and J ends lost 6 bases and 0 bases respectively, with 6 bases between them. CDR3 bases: TGTGCCAGCAGCCTCAACTCCTACGAGCAGTACTTC. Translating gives CASSLNSYEQYF.

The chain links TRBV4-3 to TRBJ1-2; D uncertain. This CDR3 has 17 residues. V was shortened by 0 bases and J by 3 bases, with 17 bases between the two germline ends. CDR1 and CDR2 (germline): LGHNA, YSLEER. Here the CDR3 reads CASSQDPPGGGDYGYTF. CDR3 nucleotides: TGCGCCAGCAGCCAAGATCCACCAGGAGGCGGCGACTATGGCTACACCTTC.

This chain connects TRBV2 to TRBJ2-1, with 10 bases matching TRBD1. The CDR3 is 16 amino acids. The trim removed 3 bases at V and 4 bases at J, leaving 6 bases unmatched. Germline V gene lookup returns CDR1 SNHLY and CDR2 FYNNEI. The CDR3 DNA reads TGTGCCAGCAGTGAGACAGGGGGCAATCTTTACAATGAGCAGTTCTTC. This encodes CASSETGGNLYNEQFF.